Shown below are 28 T cell receptor beta chains from a single sample sequenced in a study of blood T cell repertoires in COVID-19. The method was immunoSEQ multiplex PCR; TCRdb's version includes in-frame clones alone and lacks a portion of them. The sample records 250,000 to 300,000 clones, more than 75% being singletons. Sequencing was carried out using PBMCs or T cells enriched from blood (not recorded which). The receptors were gathered from a woman aged 55-69 years in a cohort exposed to, infected with or recovered from COVID-19 (not recorded which).

A single count supports this clone. The rearrangement links TRBV18 to TRBJ2-7; possibly TRBD1 for D (6 bases). V was shortened by 4 bases and J by 2 bases, with 12 bases between the two germline ends. From germline, CDR1 is KGHSH and CDR2 LQKENI. This CDR3 spans 14 amino acids. The CDR3 DNA follows: TGTGCCAGCTCACGAGACAGGATCACCTACGAGCAGTACTTC. Translating gives CASSRDRITYEQYF.

The chain couples TRBV7-9 to TRBJ1-4; 8 bases agree with TRBD1. The V gene end was trimmed by 5 bases and the J gene end by 4 bases; junction bases not matched to a gene: 3. The CDR3 totals 14 residues. Germline CDR1 is SEHNR and CDR2 is FQNEAQ (reference sequence). In nucleotides, the CDR3 is TGTGCCAGCAGCCAAACAGGGGGTAATGAAAAACTGTTTTTT. Amino acid sequence: CASSQTGGNEKLFF.

The V gene is TRBV29-1, the J gene TRBJ1-1, with TRBD1 matching 8 bases. V was pared by 4 bases and J by 5 bases, with 6 bases of the junction left unmatched. CDR3 length: 13 residues. CDR1 is SQVTM, CDR2 ANQGSEA, per germline. The CDR3 protein is CSVAAQGGTEAFF. CDR3 DNA: TGCAGCGTTGCCGCACAGGGGGGGACTGAAGCTTTCTTT. The full variable domain, its missing parts supplied by reference TRBV29-1 and TRBJ1-1, is SAVISQKPSRDICQRGTSLTIQCQVDSQVTMMFWYRQQPGQSLTLIATANQGSEATYESGFVIDKFPISRPNLTFSTLTVSNMSPEDSSIYLCSVAAQGGTEAFFGQGTRLTVV.

This clone has only one observation. V and J are TRBV5-1 and TRBJ2-3, with no clear D. The CDR3 covers 12 residues. V lost 2 bases and J lost 5, with 6 bases in between. Germline V gene data show CDR1 as SGHRS and CDR2 as YFSETQ. The CDR3 sequence: CASSLELDTQYF. In nucleotides, the CDR3 is TGCGCCAGCAGCTTAGAACTAGATACGCAGTATTTT.

This clone was counted a few times. The V gene is TRBV13, the J gene TRBJ1-4; a possible D gene is TRBD1 (6 bases). CDR3 length: 16 residues. The V end was cut by 5 bases, the J end by 8 bases, with 21 bases between. From germline, CDR1 is PRHDT and CDR2 FYEKMQ (reference sequence). The CDR3 sequence: CASSIRGWGQKEKLFF. The CDR3 DNA is TGTGCCAGCAGCATCCGCGGCTGGGGGCAAAAAGAAAAACTGTTTTTT.

The chain joins TRBV30 to TRBJ2-2; D is unclear. V lost 0 bases and J lost 5, with 7 bases in between. Germline-derived CDR1 and CDR2 are GTSNPN and SVGIG (reference sequence). The CDR3 sequence is 13 residues long. The CDR3 spells CAWSVGATGELFF. The CDR3, as DNA: TGTGCCTGGAGTGTAGGAGCAACCGGGGAGCTGTTTTTT.

This clone came up a few times. This sequence joins TRBV27 and TRBJ1-6; D is possibly TRBD1 (6 bases). Deletions cut 2 bases from V and 10 bases from J, with 15 bases between. The CDR3 covers 15 residues. The germline gives CDR1 MNHEY, CDR2 SMNVEV (reference sequence). For the CDR3, the DNA is TGTGCCAGCAGTTTAAGTCAGGGGAACGAATCACCCCTCCACTTT. It translates to CASSLSQGNESPLHF.

The V call is TRBV5-1, the J call TRBJ1-1, with D unresolved. The CDR3 spans 13 residues. The germline V gene has CDR1 SGHRS and CDR2 YFSETQ. V was pared by 0 bases and J by 5 bases, with 8 bases between. The CDR3 DNA is TGCGCCAGCAGCTTGGCGACGGGAACTGAAGCTTTCTTT. Translated: CASSLATGTEAFF.

This chain joins TRBV5-1 and TRBJ2-1, with TRBD2 as a possible D gene (5 bases). CDR3 length equals 13 residues. CDR1 and CDR2 (germline): SGHRS, YFSETQ. Trimming pared 4 bases from V and 9 bases from J, leaving 14 bases between. The CDR3 region is CASSPDGVGEQFF. CDR3 sequence (DNA): TGCGCCAGCAGCCCTGACGGGGTTGGTGAGCAGTTCTTC.

This clone showed up just a few times. The chain links TRBV5-1 to TRBJ2-7, with TRBD2 as a possible D gene (5 bases). V shed 1 base and J shed 3 bases, with 14 bases lying between them. This CDR3 has 15 residues. Germline V gene sequence: CDR1 SGHRS, CDR2 YFSETQ. As DNA, the CDR3 is TGCGCCAGCAGCTTGTACGGGGATCCCCTCTACGAGCAGTACTTC. Its protein product is CASSLYGDPLYEQYF. Together with reference TRBV5-1 and TRBJ2-7, the CDR3 gives the full variable domain: KAGVTQTPRYLIKTRGQQVTLSCSPISGHRSVSWYQQTPGQGLQFLFEYFSETQRNKGNFPGRFSGRQFSNSRSEMNVSTLELGDSALYLCASSLYGDPLYEQYFGPGTRLTVT.

The chain joins TRBV7-9 to TRBJ1-1, with unresolved D. V was shortened by 1 base and J by 0 bases, with 12 bases between the two germline ends. The CDR3 spans 16 residues. Germline lookup yields CDR1 SEHNR and CDR2 FQNEAQ (reference sequence). In DNA, the CDR3 is TGTGCCAGCAGCTTAGTCGCAGGTGCAATGAACACTGAAGCTTTCTTT. Its protein product is CASSLVAGAMNTEAFF.

This clone has only one observation. The J gene is TRBJ2-7, the V gene TRBV28, with TRBD1 matching over 8 bases. The germline gives CDR1 MDHEN, CDR2 SYDVKM. The trim removed 7 bases at V and 3 bases at J, leaving 11 bases unmatched. This CDR3 region has 15 residues. The CDR3 nucleotides are TGTGCCAGCAACCCGACAGGGGCCAAGGGCTACGAGCAGTACTTC. This gives the protein CASNPTGAKGYEQYF.

The genes are TRBV9 and TRBJ2-6; 9 bases are shared with TRBD1. The ends lost 4 bases at V and 1 base at J; junction bases unmatched: 9. This CDR3 contains 18 residues. The germline gives CDR1 SGDLS, CDR2 YYNGEE. CDR3 nucleotide sequence: TGTGCCAGCAGCACCGGGGACAGGGCCTTTTCTGGGGCCAACGTCCTGACTTTC. Translated, it gives CASSTGDRAFSGANVLTF.

This clone was found once. The rearrangement links TRBV7-6 to TRBJ2-7, with a possible D match to TRBD2 (5 bases). CDR1 and CDR2 from the germline V gene are SGHVS and FNYEAQ. The CDR3 is 15 residues long. Trimming removed 5 bases from V and 5 bases from J, with 19 bases in between. The CDR3 here is CASSRTGLAGDEQYF. CDR3 nucleotide sequence: TGTGCCAGCAGCCGCACTGGGCTAGCCGGCGACGAGCAGTACTTC.

The V gene is TRBV2, the J gene TRBJ2-7, with 7 bases fitting TRBD2. CDR3 length: 13 amino acids. Germline V gene sequence: CDR1 SNHLY, CDR2 FYNNEI. V was clipped by 8 bases and J by 5 bases; unmatched bases: 9. In DNA, the CDR3 is TGTGCCAGCTCTGGGGGGGAGCTCCACGAGCAGTACTTC. It codes for CASSGGELHEQYF.

The V call is TRBV9, the J call TRBJ2-7, with TRBD1 matching 8 bases. The CDR3 spans 16 residues. Per germline, CDR1 SGDLS and CDR2 YYNGEE. V was pared by 0 bases and J by 3 bases, with 8 bases of the junction left unmatched. The CDR3 loop is CASSVGWDRKVYEQYF. CDR3 nucleotide sequence: TGTGCCAGCAGCGTAGGTTGGGACAGGAAGGTCTACGAGCAGTACTTC.

To note about this clone: This sample includes further DNA sequences coding for the same CDR3. The rearrangement joins TRBV28 to TRBJ1-4; 9 bases map to TRBD1. This CDR3 has 14 residues. The J segment lost 4 bases and the V segment lost 4 bases, leaving 1 base of the junction unmatched. The germline V gene has CDR1 MDHEN and CDR2 SYDVKM. CDR3 residues: CASSSTGGNEKLFF. DNA for the CDR3: TGTGCCAGCAGTTCGACAGGGGGTAATGAAAAACTGTTTTTT.

J is TRBJ2-3 and V is TRBV5-1; 10 bases match TRBD1. Germline-derived CDR1 and CDR2 are SGHRS and YFSETQ. This CDR3 contains 15 residues. The junction had 4 bases not matched to a gene; V was cut back by 4 bases and J by 2 bases. CDR3 sequence reads: CASSVGQGYTDTQYF. CDR3 nucleotide sequence: TGCGCCAGCAGCGTGGGACAGGGGTACACAGATACGCAGTATTTT.

The chain combines TRBV7-2 with TRBJ1-5, with unresolved D. Germline CDR1 reads SGHTA; CDR2 reads FQGNSA. The germline V and J ends were trimmed by 1 base and 3 bases, with 7 bases remaining between them. CDR3 size: 14 residues. CDR3 nucleotides: TGTGCCAGCAGCTTAGACTCCACCAATCAGCCCCAGCATTTT. It translates to CASSLDSTNQPQHF. The full variable domain, rest sourced from reference TRBV7-2 and TRBJ1-5, is GAGVSQSPSNKVTEKGKDVELRCDPISGHTALYWYRQSLGQGLEFLIYFQGNSAPDKSGLPSDRFSAERTGGSVSTLTIQRTQQEDSAVYLCASSLDSTNQPQHFGDGTRLSIL.

The rearrangement links TRBV2 to TRBJ2-2; maybe TRBD1 (6 bases). This CDR3 spans 12 amino acids. Germline CDR1 reads SNHLY; CDR2 reads FYNNEI. V lost 6 bases and J 6 bases, leaving 8 bases between the germline ends. CDR3 protein: CASREGAGELFF. As DNA, the CDR3 is TGTGCCAGCAGAGAGGGGGCCGGGGAGCTGTTTTTT.

The chain links TRBV11-2 to TRBJ2-7; D not certain. Germline CDR1 is SGHAT and CDR2 is FQNNGV. This CDR3 spans 14 amino acids. V lost 1 base to trimming and J lost 3 bases, with 10 bases between them. CDR3 nucleotides: TGTGCCAGCAGCTTAGTAGTTCCTAGCTACGAGCAGTACTTC. Protein: CASSLVVPSYEQYF.

This chain joins TRBV19 and TRBJ1-5, with 7 bases that match TRBD1. Germline lookup yields CDR1 LNHDA and CDR2 SQIVND (reference sequence). V lost 4 bases to trimming and J lost 4 bases; unmatched junction nucleotides: 4. The CDR3 length is 14 residues. The CDR3 loop reads CASSRGTANQPQHF. For the CDR3, the DNA is TGTGCCAGTAGTAGGGGGACAGCAAATCAGCCCCAGCATTTT.

V is TRBV28 and J is TRBJ2-7; 9 bases are a match to TRBD1. Germline values: CDR1 MDHEN, CDR2 SYDVKM. CDR3 length equals 14 residues. V lost 6 bases and J lost 0; bases outside the gene matches: 3. This CDR3 reads CASRDRGASYEQYF. In nucleotides, the CDR3 is TGTGCCAGCAGAGACAGGGGGGCCTCCTACGAGCAGTACTTC.

The genes are TRBV27 and TRBJ2-7; 9 nucleotides agree with TRBD1. Germline V gives CDR1 MNHEY, CDR2 SMNVEV (reference sequence). There are 15 residues in the CDR3. The V segment lost 2 bases and the J segment 3 bases; nucleotides outside the gene matches: 5. This CDR3 reads CASSLRTGGIYEQYF. CDR3 nucleotide sequence: TGTGCCAGCAGTTTACGTACAGGGGGCATCTACGAGCAGTACTTC.

V is TRBV28 and J is TRBJ1-5; D may be TRBD1 (5 bases). The CDR3 runs 13 residues. Germline V gives CDR1 MDHEN, CDR2 SYDVKM. Deletions cut 10 bases from V and 1 base from J, with 11 bases between. The CDR3 nucleotides read TGTGCCATCAAAGCAGGGAGCAATCAGCCCCAGCATTTT. Translation gives CAIKAGSNQPQHF.

The CDR3 sequence is CASSLEAENTEAFF. CDR3 nucleotide sequence: TGTGCCAGCAGCTTAGAGGCAGAGAACACTGAAGCTTTCTTT. V is TRBV11-2 and J is TRBJ1-1; D is unclear. This CDR3 spans 14 amino acids. Trimming shortened V by 0 bases and J by 1 base, and 6 bases separated the two germline ends. Germline-derived CDR1 and CDR2 are SGHAT and FQNNGV.

The chain combines TRBV7-2 with TRBJ2-1, with D perhaps TRBD2 (5 bases). Trimming shortened V by 3 bases and J by 0 bases, and 12 bases separated the two germline ends. Germline loops: CDR1 SGHTA, CDR2 FQGNSA. This CDR3 has 16 residues. The CDR3: CASSLSGASSYNEQFF. The CDR3, as DNA: TGTGCCAGCAGCTTGAGCGGTGCCAGCTCCTACAATGAGCAGTTCTTC.

This sequence joins TRBV7-9 and TRBJ2-7; 8 nucleotides line up with TRBD2. V shed 9 bases, J shed 3 bases, and the junction held 16 bases outside the gene matches. The CDR3 is 16 amino acids. Per the germline V gene, CDR1 is SEHNR and CDR2 is FQNEAQ (reference sequence). CDR3 sequence (DNA): TGTGCCAGTATGGGTTCCGGGACTAGAGATTACTACGAGCAGTACTTC. This codes for CASMGSGTRDYYEQYF.